The clone carrying this TCR beta chain appeared a single time. Its antigen is not known. These data belong to a study of T cell responses to AZD1222 COVID-19 vaccine. Whole-study findings and limits: Breadth and depth of Spike-specific TCRs rose after two AZD1222 doses.

Profiled with immunoSEQ multiplex PCR; TCRdb holds only in-frame clones, not every one. This table has roughly 140,000 clones, 75% to 95% appearing once. The CDR3 covers 15 residues. V shed 0 bases and J shed 6 bases, with 12 bases lying between them. Germline assignment: CDR1 SGHRS and CDR2 YFSETQ. The sequenced sample was peripheral blood, obtained 28 days after the second AZD1222 dose. This receptor was taken from an adult who received the AZD1222 COVID-19 vaccine. The chain employs TRBV5-1 and TRBJ2-2; D gene unclear. CDR3: CASSLAPGYAGELFF. CDR3 DNA: TGCGCCAGCAGCTTGGCCCCGGGCTACGCCGGGGAGCTGTTTTTT.